This entry lists 28 T cell receptor beta chains sequenced from one sample in a study of blood T cell repertoires in COVID-19. The protocol was immunoSEQ multiplex PCR, while the TCRdb copy is restricted to in-frame clones and leaves out a portion. Among 70,000 or so clones, approximately 85% were seen once, and the ten largest hold around 40%. The sequencing input was peripheral blood. The receptors shown here come from a woman of 80 years or more with active or convalescent COVID-19.

This rearrangement joins TRBV30 to TRBJ1-6; 8 nucleotides match TRBD1. The CDR3 runs 15 residues. V was pared by 7 bases and J by 5 bases, with 10 bases of the junction left unmatched. Germline values: CDR1 GTSNPN, CDR2 SVGIG (reference sequence). The CDR3 spells CAFALGQAHNSPLHF. CDR3 DNA: TGTGCCTTCGCCTTGGGACAGGCGCATAATTCACCCCTCCACTTT.

The rearrangement joins TRBV24-1 to TRBJ2-3; D possibly corresponds to TRBD2 (5 bases). Trimming shortened V by 3 bases and J by 2 bases, and 14 bases separated the two germline ends. CDR1 and CDR2 (germline): KGHDR, SFDVKD. This CDR3 spans 16 amino acids. CDR3 sequence: CATSDPVRGYTDTQYF. CDR3 coding DNA: TGTGCCACCAGTGATCCCGTCCGAGGGTACACAGATACGCAGTATTTT.

The rearrangement uses TRBV14 and TRBJ2-1, with 14 bases lining up with TRBD2. J gave up 6 bases and V 3 bases, and 7 bases lay outside the gene matches. This CDR3 spans 17 amino acids. Germline V CDR1 and CDR2: SGHDN, FVKESK. Here the CDR3 DNA reads TGTGCCAGCAGCCATCCCACCGGGACTAGCGGGGGCAATGAGCAGTTCTTC. Encoded protein: CASSHPTGTSGGNEQFF.

The chain links TRBV27 to TRBJ1-2; possible D gene TRBD1, 6 bases. V shed 4 bases and J shed 1 base, with 7 bases lying between them. The CDR3 extends over 13 amino acids. Germline lookup yields CDR1 MNHEY and CDR2 SMNVEV (reference sequence). CDR3 sequence (DNA): TGTGCCAGCAGTTCGGACAGTAACTATGGCTACACCTTC. Its protein is CASSSDSNYGYTF.

This rearrangement joins TRBV12-3 or TRBV12-4 to TRBJ2-3; D not resolved. V was cut by 4 bases and J by 5 bases, with 10 bases left in between. CDR3 length: 13 residues. The CDR3 region is CASSSSAEDTQYF. In nucleotides, the CDR3 is TGTGCCAGCAGTTCCAGCGCGGAAGATACGCAGTATTTT.

The chain couples TRBV20-1 to TRBJ1-6; possibly TRBD1 for D (6 bases). This CDR3 contains 17 residues. V lost 3 bases, J lost 9 bases, and 24 bases lay in between. Germline V CDR1 and CDR2: DFQATT, SNEGSKA (reference sequence). CDR3 in amino acids: CSASVSPTRQAASPLHF. The CDR3 bases are TGCAGTGCTAGTGTCTCTCCCACCCGACAGGCTGCTTCACCCCTCCACTTT.

The chain is built from TRBV18 and TRBJ2-1, with D possibly being TRBD2 (6 bases). With 2 bases removed from V and 4 bases from J, the gap between germline ends came to 15 bases. This CDR3 comprises 16 residues. In germline, CDR1 is KGHSH, CDR2 LQKENI. CDR3 sequence: CASSPIVGGEYNEQFF. As DNA, the CDR3 is TGTGCCAGCTCACCAATTGTCGGGGGAGAGTACAATGAGCAGTTCTTC.

This chain uses TRBV18 with TRBJ1-3; D ambiguous. This CDR3 region has 12 residues. Germline loops: CDR1 KGHSH, CDR2 LQKENI. The ends were cut back, 6 bases at V and 8 bases at J, with 11 bases in the middle. This chain's CDR3 is CASSTADYTIYF. Written as DNA, the CDR3 is TGTGCCAGCTCGACGGCTGACTACACCATATATTTT.

This clone was detected a few times. The rearrangement uses TRBV28 and TRBJ2-1, with D tentatively TRBD1 (6 bases). Trimming shortened V by 4 bases and J by 16 bases, and 17 bases separated the two germline ends. Germline-derived CDR1 and CDR2 are MDHEN and SYDVKM. The CDR3 consists of 12 residues. CDR3 in amino acids: CASSSWRTEGFF. The DNA of the CDR3 is TGTGCCAGCAGTTCTTGGCGGACAGAGGGTTTCTTC.

The chain combines TRBV5-8 with TRBJ2-3, with D possibly being TRBD1 (5 bases). The CDR3 spans 17 residues. Per the germline V gene, CDR1 is SGHTS and CDR2 is YDEGEE. V was clipped by 2 bases and J by 3 bases, with 19 bases between them. The CDR3 coding sequence is TGTGCCAGCAGCTTCGTAACTGATGGCAGGGCAACAGATACGCAGTATTTT. It translates to CASSFVTDGRATDTQYF.

This clone occurred a few times. V and J are TRBV30 and TRBJ2-7; tentative D call: TRBD2 (6 bases). The CDR3 is made up of 11 amino acids. Between the trimmed V and J ends, which lost 7 bases and 9 bases, there was a span of 16 bases. Germline values: CDR1 GTSNPN, CDR2 SVGIG (reference sequence). CDR3: CAFRVGGVQYF. CDR3 bases: TGTGCCTTCAGGGTGGGGGGAGTGCAGTACTTC. The whole variable domain, remainder taken from reference TRBV30 and TRBJ2-7, is SQTIHQWPATLVQPVGSPLSLECTVEGTSNPNLYWYRQAAGRGLQLLFYSVGIGQISSEVPQNLSASRPQDRQFILSSKKLLLSDSGFYLCAFRVGGVQYFGPGTRLTVT.

The gene calls are TRBV30 and TRBJ1-5; 7 positions agree with TRBD1. The CDR3 length is 14 residues. Per germline, CDR1 GTSNPN and CDR2 SVGIG (reference sequence). With V trimmed by 5 bases and J by 6 bases, 10 bases remained unmatched. CDR3 amino acids: CAWGTVGLGQPQHF. The CDR3 DNA is TGTGCCTGGGGGACAGTTGGGTTGGGTCAGCCCCAGCATTTT.

The chain carries TRBV5-1 and TRBJ2-1, with D maybe TRBD1 (5 bases). Trimming shortened V by 5 bases and J by 7 bases, and 16 bases separated the two germline ends. CDR3 length equals 14 residues. Germline loops: CDR1 SGHRS, CDR2 YFSETQ. CDR3 amino acids: CASRTGVDSNEQFF. The CDR3 DNA is TGCGCCAGCAGAACCGGCGTCGACAGTAATGAGCAGTTCTTC.

The chain carries TRBV6-2 or TRBV6-3 and TRBJ1-5, with TRBD1 as a possible D gene (5 bases). V lost 4 bases and J lost 4, with 14 bases in between. Germline V gene lookup returns CDR1 MNHEY and CDR2 SVGEGT. The CDR3 length is 15 residues. CDR3 nucleotides: TGTGCCAGCAGTTTCAGGGTAAGGTTAAATCAGCCCCAGCATTTT. Translated, it gives CASSFRVRLNQPQHF.

The V and J genes are TRBV11-3 and TRBJ1-5; TRBD1 matches 8 bases. J gave up 7 bases and V 6 bases, and 14 bases lay outside the gene matches. This CDR3 has 16 amino acids. CDR1 is SGHNT and CDR2 is YENEEA in the germline V gene. CDR3 residues: CASREPGTGEHQPQHF. The CDR3 DNA follows: TGTGCCAGCAGGGAGCCCGGGACAGGCGAACACCAGCCCCAGCATTTT.

This sequence joins TRBV28 and TRBJ2-4, with 7 bases fitting TRBD2. Losses at the gene ends were 3 bases for V and 0 bases for J; bases not matched to a gene: 2. The V gene's germline CDR1 is MDHEN and CDR2 SYDVKM. This CDR3 contains 15 residues. The CDR3 loop is CASSFPGGAKNIQYF. As DNA, the CDR3 is TGTGCCAGCAGTTTCCCGGGGGGAGCCAAAAACATTCAGTACTTC. Based on the CDR3 plus reference TRBV28 and TRBJ2-4, the full variable domain is DVKVTQSSRYLVKRTGEKVFLECVQDMDHENMFWYRQDPGLGLRLIYFSYDVKMKEKGDIPEGYSVSREKKERFSLILESASTNQTSMYLCASSFPGGAKNIQYFGAGTRLSVL.

This clone appeared a few times. The chain is built from TRBV19 and TRBJ1-5; TRBD1 is a possible D gene (6 bases). CDR3 size: 15 residues. From germline, CDR1 is LNHDA and CDR2 SQIVND (reference sequence). Trimming removed 7 bases at V and 1 base at J, with 14 bases between. The chain's CDR3 is CASTSRGMSNQPQHF. Written as DNA, the CDR3 is TGTGCCAGTACCTCGAGGGGGATGAGCAATCAGCCCCAGCATTTT.

V is TRBV14 and J is TRBJ1-6, with 7 bases fitting TRBD1. J lost 4 bases, V lost 0 bases, and 6 bases had no gene match. From germline, CDR1 is SGHDN and CDR2 FVKESK. There are 17 residues in the CDR3. The CDR3 reads CASSQEIGGLYNSPLHF. CDR3 in DNA: TGTGCCAGCAGCCAAGAAATAGGGGGCTTGTATAATTCACCCCTCCACTTT.

This chain links TRBV5-6 with TRBJ1-2; D gene uncertain. V lost 4 bases to trimming and J lost 2 bases, with 9 bases between them. This CDR3 is 13 amino acids long. Germline loops: CDR1 SGHDT, CDR2 YYEEEE. The CDR3 loop is CASSRALNYGYTF. The CDR3 nucleotides are TGTGCCAGCAGCCGAGCGCTGAACTATGGCTACACCTTC.

The V call is TRBV7-9, the J call TRBJ1-2; 9 bases fit TRBD1. This CDR3 has 16 amino acids. Germline CDR1 reads SEHNR; CDR2 reads FQNEAQ (reference sequence). Losses at the gene ends were 4 bases for V and 5 bases for J; bases not matched to a gene: 11. CDR3 residues: CASSSQRTGARYGYTF. The CDR3 DNA reads as TGTGCCAGCAGCTCCCAACGGACAGGGGCCCGGTATGGCTACACCTTC.

The J gene is TRBJ2-3, the V gene TRBV7-8; no reliable D call. With 5 bases removed from V and 4 bases from J, the gap between germline ends came to 13 bases. CDR3 length equals 14 residues. The germline gives CDR1 SGHVS, CDR2 FQNEAQ. The CDR3 protein is CASSLRGPADTQYF. As DNA, the CDR3 is TGTGCCAGCAGCCTAAGAGGTCCTGCAGATACGCAGTATTTT.

The chain links TRBV5-8 to TRBJ1-2; D is undetermined. The V gene lost 4 bases and the J gene lost 5 bases, with 9 bases spanning the gap. Germline V lookup: CDR1 SGHTS, CDR2 YDEGEE. The CDR3 sequence is 12 residues long. The CDR3 nucleotides read TGTGCCAGCAGCCAGTTGAGGTATGGCTACACCTTC. Translating gives CASSQLRYGYTF.

J is TRBJ1-2 and V is TRBV5-6; D remains unclear. V gave up 5 bases and J gave up 0 bases, with 11 bases separating them. This CDR3 comprises 14 residues. Germline loops: CDR1 SGHDT, CDR2 YYEEEE. In nucleotides, the CDR3 is TGTGCCAGCAGGCCTAGGCGCCCTAACTATGGCTACACCTTC. It yields the protein CASRPRRPNYGYTF.

V gene TRBV19 combines with J gene TRBJ2-3, with 9 bases that match TRBD1. V trimming: 6 bases; J trimming: 3 bases; junction bases outside the gene matches: 7. The CDR3 length is 15 residues. Germline values: CDR1 LNHDA, CDR2 SQIVND (reference sequence). CDR3 coding DNA: TGTGCCAGTAGATGGGACAGGGATCGTACAGATACGCAGTATTTT. Protein sequence: CASRWDRDRTDTQYF.

The chain uses TRBV11-2 and TRBJ2-2, with 7 bases aligning to TRBD2. The CDR3 runs 17 residues. Germline-derived CDR1 and CDR2 are SGHAT and FQNNGV. V was clipped by 6 bases and J by 0 bases; unmatched bases: 10. The CDR3 DNA reads as TGTGCCAGCAGATGGGGGGGACCTTTCGCGAACACCGGGGAGCTGTTTTTT. Protein sequence: CASRWGGPFANTGELFF.

CDR3 in amino acids: CASSVALADTQYF. The CDR3 region has the DNA TGTGCCAGCAGCGTAGCCCTCGCAGATACGCAGTATTTT. The J gene is TRBJ2-3, the V gene TRBV9; D ambiguous. Germline V CDR1 and CDR2: SGDLS, YYNGEE. The CDR3 runs 13 residues. V gave up 0 bases and J gave up 4 bases, with 6 bases separating them. The full variable domain, rest sourced from reference TRBV9 and TRBJ2-3, is DSGVTQTPKHLITATGQRVTLRCSPRSGDLSVYWYQQSLDQGLQFLIQYYNGEERAKGNILERFSAQQFPDLHSELNLSSLELGDSALYFCASSVALADTQYFGPGTRLTVL.

This clone was seen once. The chain employs TRBV6-5 and TRBJ1-2; TRBD1 matches 7 bases. This CDR3 region has 13 residues. Germline V lookup: CDR1 MNHEY, CDR2 SVGAGI. The J segment lost 6 bases and the V segment lost 3 bases, leaving 4 bases of the junction unmatched. In nucleotides, the CDR3 is TGTGCCAGCAGTTATCTACAGGGGAATGGCTACACCTTC. Translation gives CASSYLQGNGYTF.

This clone was seen a handful of times. The genes are TRBV6-2 or TRBV6-3 and TRBJ2-7; possible D gene TRBD1, 5 bases. Germline V lookup: CDR1 MNHEY, CDR2 SVGEGT. Trimming shortened V by 4 bases and J by 1 base, and 17 bases separated the two germline ends. There are 16 residues in the CDR3. DNA of the CDR3: TGTGCCAGCAGTTTTCATCCCAGGGTGTTATCCTACGAGCAGTACTTC. Translation gives CASSFHPRVLSYEQYF.